Listed below are T cell receptor beta chains from one sample, sequenced in a study of T cell responses to AZD1222 COVID-19 vaccine. Data came from immunoSEQ multiplex PCR; TCRdb stores just in-frame clones and leaves some out. Counted here are about 150,000 clones, 70% to 90% occurring once; the ten biggest clones make up under 2.5%. Source: peripheral blood, taken on day 0 of AZD1222 vaccination. The receptors originated from an adult in good health. Each CDR3 is given with its conserved first and last residue. Fields, in order: V gene, J gene, CDR3 protein.

V gene: TRBV7-4; J gene: TRBJ1-5; CDR3 protein: CASSLSQPQHF
V gene: TRBV7-9; J gene: TRBJ2-5; CDR3 protein: CASSRVGAQETQYF
V gene: TRBV7-9; J gene: TRBJ1-2; CDR3 protein: CASSLVVGDRTKVF
V gene: TRBV27; J gene: TRBJ2-5; CDR3 protein: CASSLESGGETQYF
V gene: TRBV11-3; J gene: TRBJ1-2; CDR3 protein: CASSEGRPYGYTF
V gene: TRBV6-2/TRBV6-3; J gene: TRBJ1-5; CDR3 protein: CASSYLWRNNQPQHF
V gene: TRBV30; J gene: TRBJ1-3; CDR3 protein: CAWSVGSGNTIYF
V gene: TRBV6-5; J gene: TRBJ1-5; CDR3 protein: CASTEGTFNQPQHF
V gene: TRBV4-1; J gene: TRBJ2-3; CDR3 protein: CASSYVADLTDTQYF
V gene: TRBV29-1; J gene: TRBJ2-3; CDR3 protein: CSVEDGVLADTQYF
V gene: TRBV4-1; J gene: TRBJ1-1; CDR3 protein: CASSQEALGTEAFF
V gene: TRBV6-2/TRBV6-3; J gene: TRBJ1-5; CDR3 protein: CASSKPRQSSNQPQHF
V gene: TRBV27; J gene: TRBJ1-2; CDR3 protein: CASSPDIGTTHYGYTF
V gene: TRBV6-5; J gene: TRBJ1-5; CDR3 protein: CASSKTGWKSQHF
V gene: TRBV28; J gene: TRBJ2-7; CDR3 protein: CASSTTGTGSLEQYF
V gene: TRBV11-2; J gene: TRBJ2-7; CDR3 protein: CASSLASSGRFEQYF
V gene: TRBV6-5; J gene: TRBJ1-2; CDR3 protein: CASSYSDRGSSGYTF
V gene: TRBV16; J gene: TRBJ1-5; CDR3 protein: CASSHKIPYSNQPQHF
V gene: TRBV30; J gene: TRBJ1-5; CDR3 protein: CAWSCREGRGSNQPQHF
V gene: TRBV7-9; J gene: TRBJ1-5; CDR3 protein: CASSPMSGRSNQPQHF
V gene: TRBV6-2/TRBV6-3; J gene: TRBJ1-2; CDR3 protein: CASSRGFDGYTF
V gene: TRBV5-1; J gene: TRBJ2-1; CDR3 protein: CASSLSNSGNYNEQFF
V gene: TRBV5-1; J gene: TRBJ1-6; CDR3 protein: CASSLAGQGVSRPLHF
V gene: TRBV25-1; J gene: TRBJ1-2; CDR3 protein: CASSEYHGNYGYTF
V gene: TRBV29-1; J gene: TRBJ1-2; CDR3 protein: CSVEDGGLNYGYTF
V gene: TRBV6-2/TRBV6-3; J gene: TRBJ2-7; CDR3 protein: CASSFRVASGRINEQYF
V gene: TRBV9; J gene: TRBJ1-2; CDR3 protein: CASSRDPYGYTF